This is a list of T cell receptor beta chains from one sample in a study of regulatory T cells in long-lasting Graves disease. TCRdb analysed the multiplex PCR reads with MiXCR anew, one entry per CDR3 protein. Here the sample spans 400,000 to 650,000 distinct CDR3 sequences, 15% to 20% being singletons. The data were also submitted as part of a second study, on T cells in Graves' hyperthyroidism and ophthalmopathy.

This specimen was peripheral blood mononuclear cells (PBMCs), taken at new diagnosis, from a patient treated with antithyroid drugs. These receptors came from a woman aged 35-65 years with Graves disease. The CDR3 runs from the conserved cysteine through the conserved F or W. The D gene is left open where the match is weak. Size is stated for part of the rows, as once, few or many counts, or as a class when the clone is expanded.

J gene	D gene	CDR3 length	V gene	clone size	CDR3 protein	CDR3 DNA
TRBJ2-1	TRBD2	15	TRBV3-1	.	CASSQDRLRGGKQFF	TGTGCCAGCAGCCAAGATCGGTTGCGGGGGGGCAAGCAGTTCTTC
TRBJ1-2	TRBD1	15	TRBV25-1	many	CASSEYRDRGVGYTF	TGTGCCAGCAGTGAATATAGGGACAGGGGAGTTGGCTACACCTTC
TRBJ1-4	TRBD1	16	TRBV5-1	few	CASSIILGQGDEKLFF	TGCGCCAGCAGCATCATCCTGGGACAGGGGGATGAAAAACTGTTTTTT
TRBJ1-2	.	13	TRBV2	many	CASREAAYYGYTF	TGTGCCAGCAGAGAAGCCGCATACTATGGCTACACCTTC
TRBJ1-2	.	15	TRBV2	.	CASSETGPGAYGYTF	TGTGCCAGCAGTGAGACGGGCCCAGGGGCCTATGGCTACACCTTC
TRBJ1-2	.	15	TRBV9	many	CASSLGDLDDYGYTF	TGTGCCAGCAGCTTAGGCGACCTGGACGATTATGGCTACACCTTC
TRBJ1-3	.	15	TRBV6-5	many	CASSYSKGSGNTIYF	TGTGCCAGCAGTTACTCGAAGGGCTCTGGAAACACCATATATTTT
TRBJ2-7	.	15	TRBV7-9	many	CASSFTGSSSYEQYF	TGTGCCAGCAGTTTTACAGGGAGTTCATCCTACGAGCAGTACTTC
TRBJ2-1	.	14	TRBV6-2/TRBV6-3	.	CASSYSGQTNEQFF	TGTGCCAGCAGTTACTCGGGCCAAACGAATGAGCAGTTCTTC
TRBJ1-2	.	17	TRBV2	many	CASSAAGSPLGGYGYTF	TGTGCCAGCAGTGCCGCCGGTTCCCCCCTGGGTGGCTATGGCTACACCTTC
TRBJ1-1	.	15	TRBV24-1	.	CATSDPRGGNTEAFF	TGTGCCACCAGTGATCCCCGGGGGGGGAACACTGAAGCTTTCTTT
TRBJ2-5	.	16	TRBV9	.	CASSPRSQVSQETQYF	TGTGCCAGCAGCCCAAGATCCCAGGTATCGCAAGAGACCCAGTACTTC
TRBJ2-1	TRBD1	15	TRBV5-1	many	CASSPGDRAYNEQFF	TGCGCCAGCAGCCCCGGGGACAGGGCCTACAATGAGCAGTTCTTC
TRBJ1-3	.	13	TRBV12-3/TRBV12-4	many	CASSGISGNTIYF	TGTGCCAGCAGCGGGATCTCTGGAAACACCATATATTTT
TRBJ2-1	TRBD2	14	TRBV28	.	CASSLREAGGTWFF	TGTGCCAGCAGTTTAAGAGAAGCGGGGGGGACATGGTTCTTC
TRBJ2-5	.	13	TRBV7-2	.	CASSLWQKETQYF	TGTGCCAGCAGCTTATGGCAGAAAGAGACCCAGTACTTC
TRBJ2-7	.	15	TRBV18	many	CASSPPRERTYEQYF	TGTGCCAGCTCACCACCAAGAGAGAGAACCTACGAGCAGTACTTC
TRBJ2-7	TRBD2	18	TRBV13	.	CASSGRLSGGASFNEQYF	TGTGCCAGCAGCGGCAGACTGAGCGGGGGGGCCTCGTTTAACGAGCAGTACTTC
TRBJ2-5	TRBD1	14	TRBV28	many	CASSSQGAMETQYF	TGTGCCAGCAGTTCTCAGGGGGCGATGGAGACCCAGTACTTC
TRBJ2-7	TRBD2	15	TRBV7-8	many	CASSFSGGAAYEQYF	TGTGCCAGCAGCTTTAGCGGGGGGGCCGCCTACGAGCAGTACTTC
TRBJ1-2	TRBD1	16	TRBV5-4	many	CASSPGTGANIYGYTF	TGTGCCAGCAGCCCAGGGACAGGGGCTAATATCTATGGCTACACCTTC
TRBJ2-7	.	15	TRBV20-1	many	CSARDQLRLTDEQYF	TGCAGTGCTAGAGATCAGTTGAGGCTTACCGACGAGCAGTACTTC
TRBJ2-5	TRBD2	14	TRBV29-1	many	CSVLATGLAWTQYF	TGCAGCGTACTGGCCACGGGACTAGCGTGGACCCAGTACTTC
TRBJ2-2	TRBD2	13	TRBV6-5	.	CASSSIAGGGLFF	TGTGCCAGCAGTTCCATAGCGGGTGGAGGGCTGTTTTTT
TRBJ1-1	.	17	TRBV19	.	CASRTPGLKTSSTEAFF	TGTGCCAGTAGGACCCCGGGACTCAAAACGTCGTCCACTGAAGCTTTCTTT
TRBJ2-2	.	17	TRBV7-2	many	CASSPRRIGGRPGELFF	TGTGCCAGCAGCCCCCGGCGGATTGGGGGTCGTCCCGGGGAGCTGTTTTTT
TRBJ2-5	TRBD1	17	TRBV11-2	once	CASSLARATGVGETQYF	TGTGCCAGCAGCTTAGCGCGGGCTACAGGGGTCGGGGAGACCCAGTACTTC
TRBJ2-2	.	13	TRBV5-1	few	CASSFAGTGELFF	TGTGCCAGCAGTTTTGCTGGGACCGGGGAGCTGTTTTTT
TRBJ2-2	TRBD1	16	TRBV6-2/TRBV6-3	.	CASSYRRGPPTGELFF	TGTGCCAGCAGTTACCGAAGGGGGCCGCCCACCGGGGAGCTGTTTTTT
TRBJ2-7	.	13	TRBV20-1	many	CSARDAGTYEQYF	TGCAGTGCTAGAGATGCAGGGACCTACGAGCAGTACTTC
TRBJ1-5	.	14	TRBV7-6	few	CASSSAGIPQPQHF	TGTGCCAGCAGCTCTGCGGGGATTCCTCAGCCCCAGCATTTT
TRBJ1-2	TRBD1	15	TRBV5-6	.	CASSLVGQGVKGYTF	TGTGCCAGCAGCTTGGTGGGACAGGGAGTGAAAGGCTACACCTTC
TRBJ2-3	.	16	TRBV6-5	few	CASSSVGGLGTDTQYF	TGTGCCAGCAGTTCCGTCGGGGGCCTTGGCACAGATACGCAGTATTTT